This T cell receptor beta chain comes out of a study of blood T cell repertoires in COVID-19. For the study at large: The study drew acute and convalescent COVID-19 samples from the United States, Italy and Spain. T cells, B-cell-depleted T cells, or PBMCs provided the cDNA or gDNA that served as material.

Original processing notes: From reference gene primer amplification, estimates of nucleated cell counts were derived. Measured with immunoSEQ multiplex PCR; TCRdb has only the in-frame clones, and not every one. V, J and clone size reflect that table, while D and trimming were determined from the DNA. This table holds roughly 300,000 clones, 87% found once. J gave up 6 bases and V 2 bases, and 6 bases lay outside the gene matches. The CDR3 consists of 15 residues. CDR1 and CDR2 from the germline V gene are MNHEY and SVGEGT. The genes are TRBV6-2 or TRBV6-3 and TRBJ2-1; 8 bases are shared with TRBD2. The receptor was isolated from a woman between 45 and 65 years old who had recovered from COVID-19. The sequencing input was peripheral blood. The CDR3 DNA sequence: TGTGCCAGCAGTTACAGGAGCGGGAGTTTCAATGAGCAGTTCTTC. This encodes CASSYRSGSFNEQFF.